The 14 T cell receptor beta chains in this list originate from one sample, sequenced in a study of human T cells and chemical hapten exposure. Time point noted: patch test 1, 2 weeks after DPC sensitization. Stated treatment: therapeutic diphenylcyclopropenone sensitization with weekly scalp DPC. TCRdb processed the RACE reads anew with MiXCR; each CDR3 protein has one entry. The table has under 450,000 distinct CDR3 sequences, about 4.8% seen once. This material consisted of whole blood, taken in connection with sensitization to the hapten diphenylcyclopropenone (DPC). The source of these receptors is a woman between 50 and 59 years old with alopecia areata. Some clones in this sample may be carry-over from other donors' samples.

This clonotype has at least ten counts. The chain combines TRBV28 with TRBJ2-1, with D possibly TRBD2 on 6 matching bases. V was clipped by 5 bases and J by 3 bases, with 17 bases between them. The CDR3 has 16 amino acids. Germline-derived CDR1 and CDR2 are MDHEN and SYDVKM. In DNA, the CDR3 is TGTGCCAGCAGTCCGGCCCGGGACTTCCACTACAATGAGCAGTTCTTC. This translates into CASSPARDFHYNEQFF.

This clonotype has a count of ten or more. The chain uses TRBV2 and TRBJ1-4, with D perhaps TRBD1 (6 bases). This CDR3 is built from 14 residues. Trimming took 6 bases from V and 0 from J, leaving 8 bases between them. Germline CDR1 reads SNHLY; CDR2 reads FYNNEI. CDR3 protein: CASSAGATNEKLFF. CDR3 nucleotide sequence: TGTGCCAGCAGCGCAGGGGCAACTAATGAAAAACTGTTTTTT.

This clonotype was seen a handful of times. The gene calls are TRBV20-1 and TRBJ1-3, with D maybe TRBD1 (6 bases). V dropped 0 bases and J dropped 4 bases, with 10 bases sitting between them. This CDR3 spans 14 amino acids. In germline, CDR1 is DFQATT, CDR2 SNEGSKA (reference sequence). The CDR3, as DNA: TGCAGTGCTAGAGATCTTACAGGGGGAAACACCATATATTTT. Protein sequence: CSARDLTGGNTIYF.

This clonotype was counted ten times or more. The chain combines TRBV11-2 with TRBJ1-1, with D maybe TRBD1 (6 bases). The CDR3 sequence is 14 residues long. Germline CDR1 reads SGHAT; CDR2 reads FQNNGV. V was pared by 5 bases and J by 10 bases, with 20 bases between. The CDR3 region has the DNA TGTGCCAGCAGCGCGATACCGACTGGGGGCTCAGCTTTCTTT. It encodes CASSAIPTGGSAFF.

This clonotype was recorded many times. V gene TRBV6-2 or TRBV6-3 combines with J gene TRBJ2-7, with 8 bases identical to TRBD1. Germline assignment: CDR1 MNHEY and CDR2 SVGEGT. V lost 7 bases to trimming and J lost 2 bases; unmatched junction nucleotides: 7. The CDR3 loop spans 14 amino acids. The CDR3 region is CASTRTGLTYEQYF. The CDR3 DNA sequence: TGTGCCAGCACCCGGACAGGGTTAACCTACGAGCAGTACTTC.

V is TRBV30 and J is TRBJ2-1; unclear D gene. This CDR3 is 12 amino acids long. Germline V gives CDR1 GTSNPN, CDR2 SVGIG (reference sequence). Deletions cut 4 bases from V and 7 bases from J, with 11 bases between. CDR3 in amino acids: CAWKGLLNEQFF. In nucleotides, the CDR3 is TGTGCCTGGAAGGGTCTGCTGAATGAGCAGTTCTTC.

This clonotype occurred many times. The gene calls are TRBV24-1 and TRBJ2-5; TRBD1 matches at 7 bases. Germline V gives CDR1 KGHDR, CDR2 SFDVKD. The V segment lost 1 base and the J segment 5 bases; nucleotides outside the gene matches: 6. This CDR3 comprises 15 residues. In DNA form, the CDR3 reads TGTGCCACCAGTGATTTCTCAGGGGGTAGCGAGACCCAGTACTTC. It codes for CATSDFSGGSETQYF.

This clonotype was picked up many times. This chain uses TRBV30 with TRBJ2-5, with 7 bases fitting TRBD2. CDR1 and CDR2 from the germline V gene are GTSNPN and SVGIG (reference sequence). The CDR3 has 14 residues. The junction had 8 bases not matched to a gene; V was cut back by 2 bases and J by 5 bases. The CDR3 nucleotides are TGTGCCTGGAGTAGGGCAGGGAGGGAGGAGACCCAGTACTTC. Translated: CAWSRAGREETQYF. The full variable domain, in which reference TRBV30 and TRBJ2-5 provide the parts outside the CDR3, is SQTIHQWPATLVQPVGSPLSLECTVEGTSNPNLYWYRQAAGRGLQLLFYSVGIGQISSEVPQNLSASRPQDRQFILSSKKLLLSDSGFYLCAWSRAGREETQYFGPGTRLLVL.

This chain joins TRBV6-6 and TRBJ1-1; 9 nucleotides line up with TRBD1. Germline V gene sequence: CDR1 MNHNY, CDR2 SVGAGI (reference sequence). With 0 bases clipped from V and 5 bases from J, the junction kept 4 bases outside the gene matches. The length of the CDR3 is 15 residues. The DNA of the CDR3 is TGTGCCAGCAGTTACTCGGGACAGGGAAGGACTGAAGCTTTCTTT. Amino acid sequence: CASSYSGQGRTEAFF.

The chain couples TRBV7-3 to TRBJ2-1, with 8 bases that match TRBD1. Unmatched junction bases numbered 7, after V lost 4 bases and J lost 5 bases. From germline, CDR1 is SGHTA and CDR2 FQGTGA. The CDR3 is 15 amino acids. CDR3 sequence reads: CASSSQGARDNEQFF. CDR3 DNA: TGTGCCAGCAGCTCGCAGGGGGCGCGGGACAATGAGCAGTTCTTC.

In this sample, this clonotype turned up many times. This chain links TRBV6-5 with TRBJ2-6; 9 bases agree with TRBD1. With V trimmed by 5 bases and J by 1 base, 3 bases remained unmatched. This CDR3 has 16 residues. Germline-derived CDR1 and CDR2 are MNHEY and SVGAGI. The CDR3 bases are TGTGCCAGCAGTGGGACAGGGAGGTCTGGGGCCAACGTCCTGACTTTC. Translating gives CASSGTGRSGANVLTF.

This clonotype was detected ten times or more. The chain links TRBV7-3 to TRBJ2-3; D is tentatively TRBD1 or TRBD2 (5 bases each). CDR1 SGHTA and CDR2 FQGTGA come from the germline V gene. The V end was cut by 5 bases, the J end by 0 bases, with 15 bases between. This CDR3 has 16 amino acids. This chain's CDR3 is CASSPRPGPSTDTQYF. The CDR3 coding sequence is TGTGCCAGCAGCCCGCGACCGGGGCCTAGCACAGATACGCAGTATTTT.

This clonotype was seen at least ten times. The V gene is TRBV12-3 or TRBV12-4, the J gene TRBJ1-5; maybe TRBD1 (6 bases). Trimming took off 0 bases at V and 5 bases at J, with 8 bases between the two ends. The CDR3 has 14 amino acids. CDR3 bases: TGTGCCAGCAGTTTAGCCAGGGGCTATCAGCCCCAGCATTTT. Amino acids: CASSLARGYQPQHF.

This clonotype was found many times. The CDR3 here is CASSLPGGSSGNTIYF. The CDR3, as DNA: TGTGCCAGCAGCCTCCCCGGTGGGTCCTCTGGAAACACCATATATTTT. The chain is built from TRBV9 and TRBJ1-3; no clear D. Looked up from germline, CDR1 is SGDLS and CDR2 is YYNGEE. CDR3 length equals 16 residues. V dropped 4 bases and J dropped 0 bases, with 14 bases sitting between them. Full variable domain (rest looked up from reference TRBV9 and TRBJ1-3): DSGVTQTPKHLITATGQRVTLRCSPRSGDLSVYWYQQSLDQGLQFLIQYYNGEERAKGNILERFSAQQFPDLHSELNLSSLELGDSALYFCASSLPGGSSGNTIYFGEGSWLTVV.